This entry lists 22 T cell receptor beta chains sequenced from one sample in a study of blood T cell repertoires in COVID-19. Repertoires were generated with immunoSEQ multiplex PCR, while TCRdb's copy carries only in-frame clones and drops some. This sample yields around 180,000 clones, of which around 77% are seen a single time; 6.5% to 8% belongs to the top ten. Sample: peripheral blood. The receptors here all came from a man between 65 and 85 years old with active or convalescent COVID-19.

This chain links TRBV5-1 with TRBJ2-2; maybe TRBD2 (5 bases). Between the trimmed V and J ends, which lost 0 bases and 4 bases, there was a span of 10 bases. This CDR3 is built from 15 residues. Looked up from germline, CDR1 is SGHRS and CDR2 is YFSETQ. CDR3 nucleotides: TGCGCCAGCAGCTTGGCCCCTACTAGCACCGGGGAGCTGTTTTTT. This sequence encodes CASSLAPTSTGELFF.

The chain carries TRBV4-1 and TRBJ1-2; D remains unclear. Germline V gene sequence: CDR1 MGHRA, CDR2 YSYEKL. Trimming pared 0 bases from V and 7 bases from J, leaving 9 bases between. CDR3 length: 13 amino acids. The CDR3 sequence: CASSQESLSGYTF. CDR3 nucleotides: TGCGCCAGCAGCCAAGAATCTCTGAGTGGCTACACCTTC.

This chain connects TRBV5-4 to TRBJ2-7; tentatively, D is TRBD2 (7 bases). Germline CDR1 reads SGHNT; CDR2 reads YYREEE (reference sequence). V lost 3 bases to trimming and J lost 3 bases, with 22 bases between them. This CDR3 region has 17 residues. The CDR3 sequence is CASSSTGAGVLDYEQYF. The CDR3 DNA is TGTGCCAGCAGCTCCACGGGGGCGGGGGTCCTAGACTACGAGCAGTACTTC.

In DNA, the CDR3 is TGTGCCACCAGTGACGGGGACGAGCAGTACTTC. This sequence encodes CATSDGDEQYF. V is TRBV24-1 and J is TRBJ2-7, with D possibly matching TRBD2 (5 bases). The CDR3 totals 11 residues. The germline V and J ends were trimmed by 4 bases and 5 bases, with 5 bases remaining between them. Per the germline V gene, CDR1 is KGHDR and CDR2 is SFDVKD.

V usage is TRBV3-1 (or the pseudogene TRBV3-2) and J usage is TRBJ2-2; D uncertain. V was shortened by 0 bases and J by 0 bases, with 11 bases between the two germline ends. Per the germline V gene, CDR1 is LGHDT and CDR2 is YNNKEL (reference sequence). The CDR3 runs to 17 residues. CDR3 sequence (DNA): TGTGCCAGCAGCCAAGAGAGTGGGCGCTCGAACACCGGGGAGCTGTTTTTT. Protein sequence: CASSQESGRSNTGELFF.

This clone was observed a few times. V is TRBV7-9 and J is TRBJ1-3, with D unresolved. CDR3 length: 15 amino acids. Trimming cost V 5 bases and J 1 base, with 12 bases left between them. The germline V gene encodes CDR1 SEHNR and CDR2 FQNEAQ (reference sequence). CDR3 DNA sequence: TGTGCCAGCAGCACCCCTCCTAGGTCTGGAAACACCATATATTTT. Protein: CASSTPPRSGNTIYF. Together with reference TRBV7-9 and TRBJ1-3, the CDR3 gives the full variable domain: DTGVSQNPRHKITKRGQNVTFRCDPISEHNRLYWYRQTLGQGPEFLTYFQNEAQLEKSRLLSDRFSAERPKGSFSTLEIQRTEQGDSAMYLCASSTPPRSGNTIYFGEGSWLTVV.

The gene calls are TRBV5-1 and TRBJ1-3; D is uncertain. Germline V lookup: CDR1 SGHRS, CDR2 YFSETQ. V was trimmed by 0 bases and J by 0 bases, leaving 7 bases between them. The CDR3 extends over 15 amino acids. CDR3 bases: TGCGCCAGCAGCTTGGAACTTAACTCTGGAAACACCATATATTTT. Translated: CASSLELNSGNTIYF.

The chain carries TRBV20-1 and TRBJ2-7; 9 bases are shared with TRBD1. The V and J ends lost 3 bases and 5 bases, in that order; junction bases with no gene match: 14. The CDR3 contains 16 residues. Germline V gives CDR1 DFQATT, CDR2 SNEGSKA (reference sequence). CDR3 nucleotide sequence: TGCAGTGCTAGTGCCACGCCCGGGACAGGGTTAAACGAGCAGTACTTC. Its translation: CSASATPGTGLNEQYF.

The rearrangement links TRBV13 to TRBJ2-3; 8 nucleotides agree with TRBD2. J gave up 1 base and V 3 bases, and 3 bases lay outside the gene matches. The CDR3 spans 15 residues. Germline assignment: CDR1 PRHDT and CDR2 FYEKMQ (reference sequence). CDR3 protein: CASSLAGGRTDTQYF. CDR3 DNA sequence: TGTGCCAGCAGCTTGGCGGGGGGCCGCACAGATACGCAGTATTTT.

This clone was recorded once. The rearrangement links TRBV19 to TRBJ1-4; possible D gene TRBD1, 6 bases. V shed 5 bases and J shed 0 bases, with 13 bases lying between them. This CDR3 has 16 residues. Germline CDR1 LNHDA, CDR2 SQIVND (reference sequence). CDR3 sequence reads: CASSPRTVATNEKLFF. CDR3 in DNA: TGTGCCAGTAGTCCCCGGACAGTTGCAACTAATGAAAAACTGTTTTTT.

In this sample, this clone turned up once. The chain employs TRBV6-5 and TRBJ1-6, with D tentatively TRBD1 (6 bases). This CDR3 is built from 12 residues. The ends were cut back, 10 bases at V and 10 bases at J, with 14 bases in the middle. Germline loops: CDR1 MNHEY, CDR2 SVGAGI. The CDR3 loop reads CATRGGSSPLHF. CDR3 nucleotide sequence: TGTGCCACCCGAGGGGGTTCCTCACCCCTCCACTTT.

This clone was counted a single time. The chain employs TRBV12-3 or TRBV12-4 and TRBJ1-2; possible D gene TRBD1, 6 bases. This CDR3 region has 13 residues. The germline V and J ends were trimmed by 3 bases and 5 bases, with 10 bases remaining between them. The CDR3 sequence: CASSFGGAYGYTF. For the CDR3, the DNA is TGTGCCAGCAGTTTTGGGGGGGCGTATGGCTACACCTTC.

This clone was counted once. The chain has TRBV4-1 and TRBJ2-7; a possible D gene is TRBD1 (5 bases). This CDR3 has 15 amino acids. V gave up 1 base and J gave up 1 base, with 11 bases separating them. The V gene's germline CDR1 is MGHRA and CDR2 YSYEKL. The DNA of the CDR3 is TGCGCCAGCAGCCAAGTTCCGGCAGGGTCCTACGAGCAGTACTTC. Amino acids: CASSQVPAGSYEQYF.

The chain links TRBV7-9 to TRBJ2-2, with 9 bases matching TRBD1. CDR3 length equals 14 residues. Germline lookup yields CDR1 SEHNR and CDR2 FQNEAQ (reference sequence). V trimming: 4 bases; J trimming: 9 bases; junction bases outside the gene matches: 6. CDR3 sequence: CASSSGQGFWELFF. DNA of the CDR3: TGTGCCAGCAGCTCCGGACAGGGGTTTTGGGAGCTGTTTTTT.

The chain is built from TRBV18 and TRBJ1-2; TRBD1 matches at 7 bases. Germline values: CDR1 KGHSH, CDR2 LQKENI. The CDR3 spans 14 residues. J lost 5 bases, V lost 2 bases, and 5 bases had no gene match. The CDR3 bases are TGTGCCAGCTCACCAGAGGGACAGTATTATGGCTACACCTTC. This sequence encodes CASSPEGQYYGYTF.

CDR3 DNA sequence: TGTGCCAGCAGCTTAATGGGGGCGCAAGATGGCTACACCTTC. Translation: CASSLMGAQDGYTF. V usage is TRBV7-9 and J usage is TRBJ1-2, with D maybe TRBD1 (6 bases). V was trimmed by 2 bases and J by 6 bases, leaving 13 bases between them. The CDR3 is 14 amino acids. Germline loops: CDR1 SEHNR, CDR2 FQNEAQ (reference sequence).

This clone has only one observation. Here the CDR3 DNA reads TGTGCCAGCAGCTTTTCAGGGAAAGAGACCCAGTACTTC. Amino acid sequence: CASSFSGKETQYF. This chain links TRBV11-2 with TRBJ2-5; TRBD1 is a possible D gene (5 bases). Trimming pared 3 bases from V and 3 bases from J, leaving 8 bases between. Germline CDR1 and CDR2: SGHAT and FQNNGV. This CDR3 spans 13 amino acids.

This chain joins TRBV5-6 and TRBJ1-2, with D maybe TRBD1 (6 bases). Looked up from germline, CDR1 is SGHDT and CDR2 is YYEEEE. V dropped 0 bases and J dropped 5 bases, with 8 bases sitting between them. This CDR3 is 13 amino acids long. The chain's CDR3 is CASSLGTAYGYTF. In nucleotides, the CDR3 is TGTGCCAGCAGCTTGGGGACAGCTTATGGCTACACCTTC. Filled out from reference TRBV5-6 and TRBJ1-2, the complete variable domain reads DAGVTQSPTHLIKTRGQQVTLRCSPKSGHDTVSWYQQALGQGPQFIFQYYEEEERQRGNFPDRFSGHQFPNYSSELNVNALLLGDSALYLCASSLGTAYGYTFGSGTRLTVV.

The rearrangement links TRBV4-2 to TRBJ2-5, with D possibly TRBD2 on 7 matching bases. Germline assignment: CDR1 LGHNA and CDR2 YNFKEQ. V was pared by 5 bases and J by 7 bases, with 29 bases between. This CDR3 comprises 18 residues. Written as DNA, the CDR3 is TGTGCCAGCAGCTCGATCGGGGGGACGGGGGGCGCCAGAAGGACCCAGTACTTC. This encodes CASSSIGGTGGARRTQYF.

V and J are TRBV5-5 and TRBJ1-6; D is unresolved. V was clipped by 4 bases and J by 2 bases, with 10 bases between them. Germline V gene sequence: CDR1 SGHKS, CDR2 YYEKEE (reference sequence). The CDR3 runs 15 residues. CDR3 amino acids: CASSIGGTYNSPLHF. In DNA form, the CDR3 reads TGTGCCAGCAGCATTGGAGGGACCTATAATTCACCCCTCCACTTT.

This clone was observed a single time. This chain joins TRBV30 and TRBJ2-7, with D maybe TRBD1 (5 bases). Trimming cost V 2 bases and J 2 bases, with 10 bases left between them. This CDR3 is built from 13 residues. CDR1 GTSNPN and CDR2 SVGIG come from the germline V gene (reference sequence). In DNA, the CDR3 is TGTGCCTGGAGTTCGGTGGGGCCCTACGAGCAGTACTTC. Amino acid sequence: CAWSSVGPYEQYF. Filled out from reference TRBV30 and TRBJ2-7, the complete variable domain reads SQTIHQWPATLVQPVGSPLSLECTVEGTSNPNLYWYRQAAGRGLQLLFYSVGIGQISSEVPQNLSASRPQDRQFILSSKKLLLSDSGFYLCAWSSVGPYEQYFGPGTRLTVT.

The chain links TRBV5-6 to TRBJ1-3, with a weak D call TRBD1 (6 bases). Trimming took 0 bases from V and 0 from J, leaving 10 bases between them. This CDR3 spans 16 amino acids. The germline V gene has CDR1 SGHDT and CDR2 YYEEEE. The CDR3 DNA reads TGTGCCAGCAGCTTGGGCGGACAGTTCTCTGGAAACACCATATATTTT. It specifies CASSLGGQFSGNTIYF.